This T cell receptor (beta chain) appears in the sequencing data of a study of CXCR4 blockade with PD-1 therapy in pancreatic cancer. Germline lookup yields CDR1 LNHDA and CDR2 SQIVND (reference sequence). Trimming took 6 bases from V and 0 from J, leaving 8 bases between them. The CDR3 totals 14 residues. Assay used: immunoSEQ multiplex PCR; TCRdb lists only in-frame clones, some missing. The profile shows approximately 17,000 clones, over 55% of them singletons. As concerns this clone: Its antigen is not known.

Findings of the study overall: Only TCRbeta chains were sequenced here. Convergent selection by common tumor antigens was suggested by nucleotide rearrangement counts. Intratumoral clonality (mean roughly 0.14) exceeded healthy blood (less than 0.055) but did not track survival.

This chain uses TRBV19 with TRBJ1-4; D remains unclear. The clonotype comes from a human donor with pancreatic ductal adenocarcinoma. The source material was tumor tissue. Written as DNA, the CDR3 is TGTGCCAGTAGGAAGGATGCAACTAATGAAAAACTGTTTTTT. Amino acid sequence: CASRKDATNEKLFF.